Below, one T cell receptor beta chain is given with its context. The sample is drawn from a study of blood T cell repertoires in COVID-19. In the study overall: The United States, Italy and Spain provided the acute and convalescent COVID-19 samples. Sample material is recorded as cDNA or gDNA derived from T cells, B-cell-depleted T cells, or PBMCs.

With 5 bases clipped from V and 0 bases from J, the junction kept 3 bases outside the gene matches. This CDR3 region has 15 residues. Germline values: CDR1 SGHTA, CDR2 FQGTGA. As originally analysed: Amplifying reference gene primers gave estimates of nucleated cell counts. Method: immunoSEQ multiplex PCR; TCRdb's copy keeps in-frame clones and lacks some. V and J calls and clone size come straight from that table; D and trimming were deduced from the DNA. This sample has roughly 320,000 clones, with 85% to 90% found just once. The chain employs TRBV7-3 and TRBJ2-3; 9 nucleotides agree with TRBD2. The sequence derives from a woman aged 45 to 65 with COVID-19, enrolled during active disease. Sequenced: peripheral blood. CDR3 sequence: CASSKTSGSTDTQYF. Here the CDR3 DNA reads TGTGCCAGCAGCAAGACTAGCGGTAGCACAGATACGCAGTATTTT.